These 29 T cell receptor beta chains originate from one sample sequenced in a study of response to subunit inactivated influenza vaccine. TCRdb processed the RT-PCR reads anew with MiXCR; each CDR3 protein has one entry. In the table there are hundreds of thousands of distinct CDR3 sequences, approximately 23% of which are singletons. The sample consisted of PBMCs from blood, taken 21 months after vaccination. All receptors derive from a man aged 45-69 years who received an inactivated influenza vaccine.

The chain has TRBV11-1 and TRBJ2-7, with 9 bases identical to TRBD2. Trimming took 5 bases from V and 6 from J; bases not matched to a gene: 17. This CDR3 has 17 amino acids. The V gene's germline CDR1 is SGHAT and CDR2 FQDESV (reference sequence). CDR3 in DNA: TGTGCCAGCAGCCCAGCCGGGGGTGCGGGAGGGCTCTCCGAGCAGTACTTC. Its translation: CASSPAGGAGGLSEQYF. Complete variable domain (other parts from reference TRBV11-1 and TRBJ2-7): EAEVAQSPRYKITEKSQAVAFWCDPISGHATLYWYRQILGQGPELLVQFQDESVVDDSQLPKDRFSAERLKGVDSTLKIQPAELGDSAMYLCASSPAGGAGGLSEQYFGPGTRLTVT.

This clonotype was counted a few times. The chain uses TRBV7-2 and TRBJ1-6; D remains ambiguous. V gave up 2 bases and J gave up 7 bases, with 12 bases separating them. Germline V gene lookup returns CDR1 SGHTA and CDR2 FQGNSA. The CDR3 is made up of 15 amino acids. The CDR3 spells CASSLFVRSNSPLHF. DNA of the CDR3: TGTGCCAGCAGCTTATTTGTGCGATCGAATTCACCCCTCCACTTT.

This clonotype was seen only a few times. The junction and the germline gene differ at one end; a read error may be behind it. The V gene is TRBV4-1, the J gene TRBJ2-2; perhaps TRBD1 as D (5 bases). Germline V lookup: CDR1 MGHRA, CDR2 YSYEKL. This CDR3 is 15 amino acids long. The CDR3 bases are TGCGCCAGCAGACAAGGCGGACAGAACACCGGGGAGCTGTTTTTT. Translating gives CASRQGGQNTGELFF.

The sample holds a few counts of this clonotype. The genes are TRBV18 and TRBJ1-4, with 12 bases identical to TRBD1. Germline CDR1 KGHSH, CDR2 LQKENI. V gave up 3 bases and J gave up 3 bases; unmatched junction bases: 8. This CDR3 has 18 amino acids. The CDR3 sequence: CASSPTGTGGVSNEKLFF. CDR3 nucleotide sequence: TGTGCCAGCTCACCGACCGGGACAGGGGGCGTCTCTAATGAAAAACTGTTTTTT. The whole variable domain, remainder taken from reference TRBV18 and TRBJ1-4, is NAGVMQNPRHLVRRRGQEARLRCSPMKGHSHVYWYRQLPEEGLKFMVYLQKENIIDESGMPKERFSAEFPKEGPSILRIQQVVRGDSAAYFCASSPTGTGGVSNEKLFFGSGTQLSVL.

This clonotype has more than one count but fewer than ten. The chain combines TRBV12-3 or TRBV12-4 with TRBJ1-3; D unclear. Between the trimmed V and J ends, which lost 3 bases and 0 bases, there was a span of 6 bases. The CDR3 loop spans 14 amino acids. This chain's CDR3 is CASSFSYSGNTIYF. CDR3 in DNA: TGTGCCAGCAGTTTTTCCTACTCTGGAAACACCATATATTTT.

The rearrangement links TRBV14 to TRBJ1-4; D not resolved. V was pared by 4 bases and J by 7 bases, with 10 bases between. This CDR3 has 13 residues. In germline, CDR1 is SGHDN, CDR2 FVKESK. CDR3 sequence: CASSRDRVEKLFF. The CDR3 DNA is TGTGCCAGCAGCCGAGACCGAGTTGAAAAACTGTTTTTT.

This clonotype turned up a few times. The chain has TRBV4-2 and TRBJ2-2; the match to TRBD1 covers 9 bases. The V and J ends lost 4 bases and 5 bases, in that order; junction bases with no gene match: 5. The length of the CDR3 is 15 residues. Germline V CDR1 and CDR2: LGHNA, YNFKEQ. In DNA, the CDR3 is TGTGCCAGCAGCCGGGGACAGGGAAAAACCGGGGAGCTGTTTTTT. Translation gives CASSRGQGKTGELFF.

The rearrangement uses TRBV4-3 and TRBJ2-2, with D perhaps TRBD2 (5 bases). Trimming took off 2 bases at V and 6 bases at J, with 22 bases between the two ends. Germline values: CDR1 LGHNA, CDR2 YSLEER. The CDR3 covers 18 residues. In DNA form, the CDR3 reads TGCGCCAGCAGCCAACGATATGGCTTTCTAGCCCGAGCCGGGGAGCTGTTTTTT. Protein sequence: CASSQRYGFLARAGELFF.

The chain employs TRBV18 and TRBJ1-6; D gene unclear. The CDR3 is 15 residues long. V was pared by 3 bases and J by 8 bases, with 14 bases between. Germline V gene data show CDR1 as KGHSH and CDR2 as LQKENI. The DNA of the CDR3 is TGTGCCAGCTCACCGTCGGCAGTAGGCCATTCACCCCTCCACTTT. It codes for CASSPSAVGHSPLHF.

This clonotype was found a few times. This chain uses TRBV20-1 with TRBJ1-1, with a possible D match to TRBD1 (5 bases). The CDR3 runs to 11 residues. Trimming cost V 1 base and J 11 bases, with 11 bases left between them. Germline CDR1 DFQATT, CDR2 SNEGSKA (reference sequence). The CDR3, as DNA: TGCAGTGCTAGAGCGACAGTCACTGCTTTCTTT. Amino acids: CSARATVTAFF.

This rearrangement joins TRBV28 to TRBJ1-2, with TRBD1 as a possible D gene (5 bases). Deletions cut 3 bases from V and 0 bases from J, with 11 bases between. This CDR3 comprises 15 residues. Germline CDR1 is MDHEN and CDR2 is SYDVKM. As DNA, the CDR3 is TGTGCCAGCAGTTTTTTCGGGGGAACTAACTATGGCTACACCTTC. Protein product: CASSFFGGTNYGYTF.

The V call is TRBV27, the J call TRBJ1-5, with 8 bases that match TRBD1. The CDR3 totals 14 residues. Germline loops: CDR1 MNHEY, CDR2 SMNVEV (reference sequence). With 3 bases clipped from V and 9 bases from J, the junction kept 7 bases outside the gene matches. CDR3 region: CASSLAGGGWPQHF. The DNA for the CDR3 is TGTGCCAGCAGTTTGGCAGGGGGCGGATGGCCCCAGCATTTT.

This clonotype was found a few times. CDR3 protein: CASSGGTLHNSPLHF. The DNA of the CDR3 is TGTGCCAGCAGTGGGGGGACCCTTCATAATTCACCCCTCCACTTT. J is TRBJ1-6 and V is TRBV6-1; weak D call: TRBD1 (5 bases). V was clipped by 4 bases and J by 5 bases, with 12 bases between them. Germline V gene lookup returns CDR1 MNHNS and CDR2 SASEGT. This CDR3 is built from 15 residues.

This clonotype was found a few times. The rearrangement links TRBV6-5 to TRBJ1-1; D unresolved. V was clipped by 3 bases and J by 0 bases, with 8 bases between them. CDR1 and CDR2 (germline): MNHEY, SVGAGI. The CDR3 loop spans 14 amino acids. The CDR3 nucleotides are TGTGCCAGCAGTTATTCCGTGTTGAACACTGAAGCTTTCTTT. It codes for CASSYSVLNTEAFF.

The rearrangement uses TRBV9 and TRBJ1-2, with 10 bases lining up with TRBD1. The CDR3 has 16 amino acids. V gave up 3 bases and J gave up 4 bases; unmatched junction bases: 9. Germline lookup yields CDR1 SGDLS and CDR2 YYNGEE. The CDR3 here is CASSGTGTGAGYGYTF. CDR3 coding DNA: TGTGCCAGCAGCGGGACCGGGACAGGGGCTGGCTATGGCTACACCTTC.

This clonotype was seen a few times. The J gene is TRBJ1-2, the V gene TRBV18, with 8 bases lining up with TRBD1. The J segment lost 3 bases and the V segment lost 3 bases, leaving 9 bases of the junction unmatched. CDR3 size: 16 residues. The germline CDR1 and CDR2 sequences are KGHSH and LQKENI. CDR3 sequence reads: CASSPTAGGADYGYTF. CDR3 bases: TGTGCCAGCTCACCGACTGCAGGGGGCGCTGACTATGGCTACACCTTC.

The count of this clonotype is one. An end of the junction differs from the germline gene, which may be a read error. The chain joins TRBV20-1 to TRBJ1-1; D is uncertain. This CDR3 has 10 amino acids. The V gene's germline CDR1 is DFQATT and CDR2 SNEGSKA (reference sequence). The CDR3: CSARNAEPFF. The CDR3 coding sequence is TGCAGTGCAAGAAACGCTGAACCTTTCTTT.

This clonotype was detected ten times or more. The rearrangement joins TRBV7-9 to TRBJ2-5; no firm D call. CDR1 and CDR2 from the germline V gene are SEHNR and FQNEAQ (reference sequence). Trimming stripped 2 bases from V and 5 bases from J, with 3 bases between. The CDR3 has 11 residues. The CDR3 bases are TGTGCCAGCAGCTTATGGGAGACCCAGTACTTC. Amino acids: CASSLWETQYF.

This clonotype was recorded a few times. The chain carries TRBV5-1 and TRBJ1-1; D remains ambiguous. This CDR3 has 14 residues. The V end was cut by 0 bases, the J end by 4 bases, with 10 bases between. CDR1 SGHRS and CDR2 YFSETQ come from the germline V gene. The CDR3 sequence: CASSLASGFTEAFF. CDR3 bases: TGCGCCAGCAGCTTGGCGTCGGGTTTCACTGAAGCTTTCTTT.

This clonotype was detected ten times or more. This chain uses TRBV18 with TRBJ1-5; TRBD1 aligns across 7 bases. In germline, CDR1 is KGHSH, CDR2 LQKENI. The CDR3 loop spans 15 amino acids. The trim removed 0 bases at V and 3 bases at J, leaving 2 bases unmatched. CDR3 DNA sequence: TGTGCCAGCTCACCACCAGGGGGCTTCAATCAGCCCCAGCATTTT. Its translation is CASSPPGGFNQPQHF.

This chain links TRBV5-6 with TRBJ1-4, with D perhaps TRBD1 (5 bases). The CDR3 runs 14 residues. Trimming pared 6 bases from V and 4 bases from J, leaving 13 bases between. Germline loops: CDR1 SGHDT, CDR2 YYEEEE. The CDR3 loop is CASTRAVGNEKLFF. CDR3 in DNA: TGTGCCAGCACCAGGGCCGTCGGTAATGAAAAACTGTTTTTT.

The chain combines TRBV3-1 with TRBJ2-7; 12 nucleotides line up with TRBD2. This CDR3 spans 17 amino acids. Germline-derived CDR1 and CDR2 are LGHDT and YNNKEL (reference sequence). Trimming took 1 base from V and 4 from J; bases not matched to a gene: 8. The CDR3 region has the DNA TGTGCCAGCAGCCAAGGTCTAGCGGGAGGGCCAGGGTACGAGCAGTACTTC. Amino acid sequence: CASSQGLAGGPGYEQYF.

The rearrangement links TRBV4-2 to TRBJ1-3; D is unresolved. The CDR3 spans 15 residues. Germline CDR1 is LGHNA and CDR2 is YNFKEQ. The ends were cut back, 1 base at V and 3 bases at J, with 10 bases in the middle. The CDR3 reads CASSQVTDLGNTIYF. In nucleotides, the CDR3 is TGTGCCAGCAGCCAAGTAACGGACCTTGGAAACACCATATATTTT.

The J gene is TRBJ2-2, the V gene TRBV24-1; TRBD1 matches at 9 bases. The CDR3 is made up of 14 amino acids. Trimming took 10 bases from V and 5 from J; bases not matched to a gene: 7. Germline CDR1 KGHDR, CDR2 SFDVKD. CDR3 coding DNA: TGTGCCACAGGGACAGGGTCGAGAACCGGGGAGCTGTTTTTT. Translation: CATGTGSRTGELFF.

The chain employs TRBV9 and TRBJ1-2; no reliable D call. Deletions cut 3 bases from V and 5 bases from J, with 8 bases between. Germline loops: CDR1 SGDLS, CDR2 YYNGEE. CDR3 length: 12 residues. CDR3 nucleotides: TGTGCCAGCAGCGGAGGGAAGTATGGCTACACCTTC. This codes for CASSGGKYGYTF. Supplemented by reference TRBV9 and TRBJ1-2, the full variable domain reads DSGVTQTPKHLITATGQRVTLRCSPRSGDLSVYWYQQSLDQGLQFLIQYYNGEERAKGNILERFSAQQFPDLHSELNLSSLELGDSALYFCASSGGKYGYTFGSGTRLTVV.

This clonotype turned up a few times. The rearrangement joins TRBV6-1 to TRBJ1-5; possible D gene TRBD1, 6 bases. The CDR3 covers 14 residues. Trimming left V 6 bases short and J 5 bases short, with 14 bases between. The germline V gene encodes CDR1 MNHNS and CDR2 SASEGT. The CDR3 nucleotides are TGTGCCAGCAGACCAACAGGGCCTCATCAGCCCCAGCATTTT. Its protein product is CASRPTGPHQPQHF.

Comment on this clonotype: Since the CDR3 does not end with the conserved phenylalanine or tryptophan, this likely comes from a read error. The chain combines TRBV6-5 with TRBJ1-5; 10 bases agree with TRBD1. After removal of 3 bases from V and 5 bases from J, the junction contained 7 bases not matched to a gene. The CDR3 is 16 amino acids. From germline, CDR1 is MNHEY and CDR2 SVGAGI. The DNA of the CDR3 is TGTGCCAGCAGTTATGTAGACAGGGGGCTTGATCAGCCCCAGCATTCT. This translates into CASSYVDRGLDQPQHS.

The V gene is TRBV10-2, the J gene TRBJ1-5, with D perhaps matching TRBD1 (6 bases). The CDR3 consists of 15 residues. The V end lost 2 bases, the J end lost 6 bases, and 14 bases lay between the germline ends. Germline assignment: CDR1 WSHSY and CDR2 SAAADI. As DNA, the CDR3 is TGCGCCAGCAGTGAGGGGACAAGAATTATTCAGCCCCAGCATTTT. Residues: CASSEGTRIIQPQHF.

This chain uses TRBV6-1 with TRBJ1-2; 7 positions match TRBD1. This CDR3 has 13 amino acids. The germline V gene has CDR1 MNHNS and CDR2 SASEGT. The trim removed 6 bases at V and 7 bases at J, leaving 8 bases unmatched. CDR3 residues: CASRPQGRGGYTF. In nucleotides, the CDR3 is TGTGCCAGCAGGCCACAGGGGAGGGGTGGCTACACCTTC.